The entry below describes one T cell receptor (beta chain). Authors' processing steps: Cell counts per sample came from amplifying reference gene primers. Assay: immunoSEQ multiplex PCR; the TCRdb copy retains only in-frame clones and omits some. V, J and clone size are those of that table, while D and trimming were read from the DNA. The data contain 130,000 to 150,000 clones, about four fifths of them seen just once; the ten biggest clones take up about 5.1%. This sample was taken from a study of blood T cell repertoires in COVID-19. Study information: The origin of the acute and convalescent COVID-19 samples was the United States, Italy and Spain. PBMCs, B-cell-depleted T cells, or T cells were the source of the cDNA or gDNA that made up the material.

Trimming cost V 5 bases and J 0 bases, with 10 bases left between them. Germline V gives CDR1 LNHDA, CDR2 SQIVND (reference sequence). The CDR3 has 14 amino acids. Input material: peripheral blood. The gene calls are TRBV19 and TRBJ1-2; no clear D. This TCR derives from a human donor in a cohort sampled during active COVID-19. The CDR3 sequence is CASSFAATNYGYTF. DNA of the CDR3: TGTGCCAGTAGTTTCGCAGCGACTAACTATGGCTACACCTTC.